The 26 T cell receptor beta chains presented below share a single source sample, sequenced in a study of identical twins. TCRdb recomputed calls from the 5' RACE reads with MiXCR, one row per CDR3 protein. The sample has approximately 260,000 distinct CDR3 sequences; roughly 8% are singletons. These data are also associated with another study on yellow fever vaccine responses in identical twins.

The sample comprised CD8+ T cells sorted from blood. The receptor set was obtained from a woman between 18 and 29 years old in good health.

This clonotype has ten or more counts. The rearrangement uses TRBV5-1 and TRBJ2-1; no firm D call. Trimming removed 0 bases at V and 9 bases at J, with 7 bases between. The CDR3 sequence is 12 residues long. Germline assignment: CDR1 SGHRS and CDR2 YFSETQ. The chain's CDR3 is CASSLVAPEQFF. In nucleotides, the CDR3 is TGCGCCAGCAGCTTGGTGGCCCCTGAGCAGTTCTTC. The variable domain in full, completed from reference TRBV5-1 and TRBJ2-1, reads KAGVTQTPRYLIKTRGQQVTLSCSPISGHRSVSWYQQTPGQGLQFLFEYFSETQRNKGNFPGRFSGRQFSNSRSEMNVSTLELGDSALYLCASSLVAPEQFFGPGTRLTVL.

This clonotype was detected a few times. This chain connects TRBV4-3 to TRBJ1-4, with D perhaps TRBD1 (6 bases). The V and J ends lost 1 base and 8 bases respectively, with 14 bases between them. This CDR3 comprises 15 residues. Per germline, CDR1 LGHNA and CDR2 YSLEER. CDR3 in amino acids: CASSQGTAVSEKLFF. The CDR3 coding sequence is TGCGCCAGCAGCCAAGGGACAGCTGTATCCGAAAAACTGTTTTTT.

This clonotype has more than one count but fewer than ten. The chain is built from TRBV12-3 or TRBV12-4 and TRBJ2-2; D remains unclear. With 0 bases removed from V and 4 bases from J, the gap between germline ends came to 15 bases. This CDR3 has 17 amino acids. CDR3 protein: CASSLALSHTATGELFF. The CDR3 region has the DNA TGTGCCAGCAGTTTAGCCCTCAGCCATACTGCCACCGGGGAGCTGTTTTTT.

The chain links TRBV5-5 to TRBJ2-1; a possible D gene is TRBD2 (6 bases). The length of the CDR3 is 15 residues. The germline V gene has CDR1 SGHKS and CDR2 YYEKEE (reference sequence). The germline V and J ends were trimmed by 8 bases and 0 bases, with 15 bases remaining between them. The CDR3 DNA reads as TGTGCCAGTGACTATTGGGAGGACTCCTACAATGAGCAGTTCTTC. This codes for CASDYWEDSYNEQFF. The whole variable domain, filled in from reference TRBV5-5 and TRBJ2-1, reads DAGVTQSPTHLIKTRGQQVTLRCSPISGHKSVSWYQQVLGQGPQFIFQYYEKEERGRGNFPDRFSARQFPNYSSELNVNALLLGDSALYLCASDYWEDSYNEQFFGPGTRLTVL.

This clonotype was detected a few times. CDR3 sequence reads: CASIRPGQGNTGELFF. The DNA for the CDR3 is TGTGCCAGCATCCGACCGGGACAGGGGAACACCGGGGAGCTGTTTTTT. The chain links TRBV5-6 to TRBJ2-2; 9 bases are shared with TRBD1. Germline CDR1 SGHDT, CDR2 YYEEEE. V lost 6 bases and J lost 1; bases outside the gene matches: 7. CDR3 size: 16 residues.

The chain links TRBV9 to TRBJ2-1, with a possible D match to TRBD2 (5 bases). Looked up from germline, CDR1 is SGDLS and CDR2 is YYNGEE. The ends were cut back, 4 bases at V and 2 bases at J, with 19 bases in the middle. The CDR3 is 17 residues long. For the CDR3, the DNA is TGTGCCAGCAGCCCCCCTGGAGGACCTCCAGCCTACAATGAGCAGTTCTTC. This gives the protein CASSPPGGPPAYNEQFF.

This clonotype was detected a few times. This chain links TRBV5-4 with TRBJ2-5, with D hard to call. Trimming stripped 4 bases from V and 1 base from J, with 14 bases between. Germline assignment: CDR1 SGHNT and CDR2 YYREEE (reference sequence). The CDR3 runs 15 residues. The CDR3 sequence is CASSLGEDRQETQYF. The CDR3 DNA is TGTGCCAGCAGCCTCGGTGAGGACCGCCAAGAGACCCAGTACTTC.

This clonotype was seen a few times. This chain connects TRBV2 to TRBJ2-7; the D gene is possibly TRBD2 (6 bases). Trimming took off 7 bases at V and 2 bases at J, with 18 bases between the two ends. Per germline, CDR1 SNHLY and CDR2 FYNNEI. The CDR3 is made up of 15 amino acids. The CDR3 sequence is CASTEAGDFTYEQYF. DNA of the CDR3: TGTGCCAGCACCGAAGCCGGGGACTTTACCTACGAGCAGTACTTC.

This clonotype was seen at least ten times. The genes are TRBV7-9 and TRBJ2-7; 8 positions agree with TRBD2. The CDR3 is 17 residues long. Germline V gives CDR1 SEHNR, CDR2 FQNEAQ (reference sequence). V lost 0 bases to trimming and J lost 6 bases; unmatched junction nucleotides: 13. The CDR3 DNA reads TGTGCCAGCAGCTTAGCGTCCTGGGGACTAGATCGATTCGAGCAGTACTTC. Translated, it gives CASSLASWGLDRFEQYF.

The chain is built from TRBV4-2 and TRBJ2-7; a weak D match, TRBD2 (5 bases). V lost 4 bases and J lost 0, with 10 bases in between. Germline CDR1 is LGHNA and CDR2 is YNFKEQ. The CDR3 sequence is 14 residues long. This CDR3 is CASSPADFSYEQYF. The CDR3 DNA is TGTGCCAGCAGCCCAGCGGATTTCTCCTACGAGCAGTACTTC.

This chain uses TRBV20-1 with TRBJ2-1; 11 bases are a match to TRBD2. The J segment lost 0 bases and the V segment lost 3 bases, leaving 7 bases of the junction unmatched. This CDR3 is built from 17 residues. Per the germline V gene, CDR1 is DFQATT and CDR2 is SNEGSKA (reference sequence). CDR3 nucleotide sequence: TGCAGTGCTAGGACGGTAGCGGGAGGGCGCTCCTACAATGAGCAGTTCTTC. Its protein product is CSARTVAGGRSYNEQFF.

This clonotype was observed a handful of times. The V and J genes are TRBV27 and TRBJ1-6, with unresolved D. Deletions cut 2 bases from V and 7 bases from J, with 6 bases between. CDR3 length: 13 residues. Germline CDR1 is MNHEY and CDR2 is SMNVEV (reference sequence). CDR3 region: CASSLGQNSPLHF. CDR3 bases: TGTGCCAGCAGTTTAGGGCAGAATTCACCCCTCCACTTT.

This clonotype appeared a few times. This rearrangement joins TRBV10-3 to TRBJ1-3; the D gene is possibly TRBD1 (6 bases). CDR1 and CDR2 from the germline V gene are ENHRY and SYGVKD. The length of the CDR3 is 16 residues. V gave up 7 bases and J gave up 0 bases, with 16 bases separating them. CDR3 DNA: TGTGCCATCATGAGGGGGGGATCCGACTCTGGAAACACCATATATTTT. Translated, it gives CAIMRGGSDSGNTIYF.

In this sample, this clonotype turned up many times. V gene TRBV12-3 or TRBV12-4 combines with J gene TRBJ2-7; 9 nucleotides line up with TRBD2. The V gene end was trimmed by 3 bases and the J gene end by 6 bases; junction bases not matched to a gene: 6. The CDR3 consists of 14 residues. The CDR3 nucleotides are TGTGCCAGCAGTTTTGGGGGACTAGCATTCGAGCAGTACTTC. Protein: CASSFGGLAFEQYF.

V usage is TRBV7-6 and J usage is TRBJ1-1, with unresolved D. Germline V gives CDR1 SGHVS, CDR2 FNYEAQ. V shed 1 base and J shed 11 bases, with 14 bases lying between them. The CDR3 has 13 amino acids. CDR3 bases: TGTGCCAGCAGCTTAGGGCGGGGTTCTGGCGCTTTCTTT. Its protein product is CASSLGRGSGAFF.

The J gene is TRBJ2-7, the V gene TRBV9, with 7 bases aligning to TRBD2. V was clipped by 0 bases and J by 5 bases; unmatched bases: 5. The CDR3 runs to 14 residues. CDR1 is SGDLS and CDR2 is YYNGEE in the germline V gene. The CDR3 here is CASSVGGGPNEQYF. The CDR3 region has the DNA TGTGCCAGCAGCGTAGGCGGGGGTCCCAACGAGCAGTACTTC.

This clonotype was picked up a small number of times. J is TRBJ2-2 and V is TRBV6-1; 10 bases fit TRBD2. This CDR3 region has 15 residues. Germline loops: CDR1 MNHNS, CDR2 SASEGT. V lost 5 bases to trimming and J lost 6 bases; unmatched junction nucleotides: 6. The CDR3 reads CASSPKRGGAGELFF. The CDR3 region has the DNA TGTGCCAGCAGTCCAAAGCGGGGGGGGGCCGGGGAGCTGTTTTTT.

The CDR3 DNA follows: TGTGCCAGCAGCTCGGACGGGAAAGTGACCCAGTACTTC. This encodes CASSSDGKVTQYF. The V gene is TRBV9, the J gene TRBJ2-5; a possible D gene is TRBD2 (5 bases). Looked up from germline, CDR1 is SGDLS and CDR2 is YYNGEE. The CDR3 totals 13 residues. V lost 4 bases, J lost 7 bases, and 14 bases lay in between.

This clonotype was detected many times. This rearrangement joins TRBV29-1 to TRBJ2-2; no firm D call. The germline V and J ends were trimmed by 5 bases and 6 bases, with 16 bases remaining between them. Germline values: CDR1 SQVTM, CDR2 ANQGSEA. The CDR3 spans 14 residues. CDR3 protein: CSVSYSPGAGELFF. CDR3 nucleotide sequence: TGCAGCGTTTCCTACTCTCCTGGCGCCGGGGAGCTGTTTTTT.

This clonotype was counted between two and nine times. The gene calls are TRBV9 and TRBJ2-2, with D tentatively TRBD2 (5 bases). V shed 1 base and J shed 7 bases, with 14 bases lying between them. The CDR3 totals 15 residues. Germline values: CDR1 SGDLS, CDR2 YYNGEE. The DNA for the CDR3 is TGTGCCAGCAGCGTAAGAGGGCGAGGGAACGGGGAGCTGTTTTTT. This sequence encodes CASSVRGRGNGELFF.

This clonotype was found many times. This chain links TRBV6-2 or TRBV6-3 with TRBJ2-2; no definite D call. Germline V gene data show CDR1 as MNHEY and CDR2 as SVGEGT. This CDR3 spans 12 amino acids. The V end lost 5 bases, the J end lost 3 bases, and 4 bases lay between the germline ends. Here the CDR3 reads CASSPYTGELFF. For the CDR3, the DNA is TGTGCCAGCAGTCCTTACACCGGGGAGCTGTTTTTT.

This clonotype was recorded at least ten times. The genes are TRBV12-3 or TRBV12-4 and TRBJ1-1; the D is unclear. The CDR3 length is 14 residues. The V end was cut by 5 bases, the J end by 8 bases, with 18 bases between. CDR3 region: CASSVVTPSLEAFF. The CDR3 DNA reads TGTGCCAGCAGTGTCGTGACCCCCTCGTTGGAAGCTTTCTTT.

At least ten counts were recorded for this clonotype. The V call is TRBV11-2, the J call TRBJ2-7; D call uncertain. CDR3 length equals 15 residues. The V end lost 4 bases, the J end lost 3 bases, and 16 bases lay between the germline ends. Germline-derived CDR1 and CDR2 are SGHAT and FQNNGV. In nucleotides, the CDR3 is TGTGCCAGCAGCTCCACCCCTGGGCCTGTCTACGAGCAGTACTTC. It specifies CASSSTPGPVYEQYF.

Only a few counts were recorded for this clonotype. This chain uses TRBV6-2 or TRBV6-3 with TRBJ1-1; D is uncertain. Germline V gives CDR1 MNHEY, CDR2 SVGEGT. CDR3 size: 13 residues. The V gene lost 6 bases and the J gene lost 4 bases, with 12 bases spanning the gap. In nucleotides, the CDR3 is TGTGCCAGCAGATTGTCTTCGGGCACTGAAGCTTTCTTT. It specifies CASRLSSGTEAFF.

This clonotype came up many times. The CDR3 nucleotides are TGTGCCAGCAGCCAAGTCGGAGGGGTCCTCTTCTACAATGAGCAGTTCTTC. It encodes CASSQVGGVLFYNEQFF. The V and J genes are TRBV14 and TRBJ2-1, with a possible D match to TRBD2 (6 bases). From germline, CDR1 is SGHDN and CDR2 FVKESK. This CDR3 spans 17 amino acids. Trimming pared 1 base from V and 3 bases from J, leaving 16 bases between.

The sample holds a few counts of this clonotype. V usage is TRBV20-1 and J usage is TRBJ2-1; 8 bases agree with TRBD2. The ends lost 4 bases at V and 2 bases at J; junction bases unmatched: 10. Germline V gives CDR1 DFQATT, CDR2 SNEGSKA (reference sequence). The CDR3 runs to 16 residues. The chain's CDR3 is CSANLVGLAPYNEQFF. Written as DNA, the CDR3 is TGCAGTGCTAATCTAGTAGGACTAGCACCCTACAATGAGCAGTTCTTC.